These T cell receptor beta chains were read from a single sample in a study of shared clonotypes between healthy human individuals. Assay: immunoSEQ multiplex PCR; the TCRdb copy retains only in-frame clones and omits some. The sample yields about 600,000 clones, 97% seen once. Sequencing was done on a sample of naive CD4+ T cells sorted from blood. Receptors were obtained from a woman under 40 in good health. CDR3s include the opening cysteine and the closing phenylalanine or tryptophan. D genes are given only for firm matches. Size is stated for part of the rows, as once, few or many counts, or as a class when the clone is expanded.

>once|TRBV6-4|TRBD1|TRBJ1-2
TGTGCCAGCAGAAGGACAGGGGGCAGCTATGGCTACACCTTC
CASRRTGGSYGYTF
>.|TRBV5-1|.|TRBJ1-3
TGCGCCAGCAGCTCCAGGGGATCTGGAAACACCATATATTTT
CASSSRGSGNTIYF
>.|TRBV28|.|TRBJ1-3
TGTGCCAGCAGCGGGGCTGGTAGAAACACCATATATTTT
CASSGAGRNTIYF
>.|TRBV28|.|TRBJ2-7
TGTGCCAGCAGGGGGGCCACCTACGAGCAGTACTTC
CASRGATYEQYF
>.|TRBV19|.|TRBJ1-2
TGTGCCAGTACCCTCGCGACCCCTTGGTATGGCTACACCTTC
CASTLATPWYGYTF
>.|TRBV7-8|TRBD2|TRBJ2-1
TGTGCCAGCAGCTTGGCGGGAGGTGAGCAGTTCTTC
CASSLAGGEQFF
>.|TRBV28|.|TRBJ2-1
TGTGCCAGCAGTTTAGTGGGAGAGGGGATTTACAATGAGCAGTTCTTC
CASSLVGEGIYNEQFF
>.|TRBV28|.|TRBJ1-4
TGTGCCAGCAGTTTACGCAGGAGTTATAATGAAAAACTGTTTTTT
CASSLRRSYNEKLFF
>.|TRBV9|TRBD1|TRBJ2-3
TGTGCCAGCAGCATAACACAGGGGTGGGGGACAGATACGCAGTATTTT
CASSITQGWGTDTQYF
>.|TRBV7-7|.|TRBJ2-7
TGTGCCAGCAGCTTAGCGCCCTCCTTCCACTACGAGCAGTACTTC
CASSLAPSFHYEQYF
>.|TRBV5-1|TRBD2|TRBJ2-2
TGCGCCAGCAGTCTCCCGGGACTAGACACCGGGGAGCTGTTTTTT
CASSLPGLDTGELFF
>.|TRBV7-6|TRBD1|TRBJ2-7
TGTGCCAGCAGCCAGTATACCAAGACAGGGGTGAACGAGCAGTACTTC
CASSQYTKTGVNEQYF
>.|TRBV2|.|TRBJ2-3
TGTGCCAGCAGGGGGGACATATCGACAGATACGCAGTATTTT
CASRGDISTDTQYF
>.|TRBV19|.|TRBJ2-1
TGTGCCGCATCCAGGGATTTAGGGTCCGTGGATGAGCAGTTCTTC
CAASRDLGSVDEQFF
>.|TRBV11-2|TRBD2|TRBJ2-3
TGTGCCAGCAGGACTAGCGGGAGCGATACGCAGTATTTT
CASRTSGSDTQYF
>.|TRBV5-1|.|TRBJ2-3
TGCGCCAGCAGCGTAGGACCCCCCACAGATACGCAGTATTTT
CASSVGPPTDTQYF
>.|TRBV25-1|.|TRBJ1-2
TGTGCCAGCAGTGAATTGGGGACGGCGGGTGGCTACACCTTC
CASSELGTAGGYTF
>.|TRBV19|TRBD2|TRBJ2-7
TGTGCCAGCAGAGCTAGCGGGAGCTACGAGCAGTACTTC
CASRASGSYEQYF
>.|TRBV2|.|TRBJ2-6
TGTGCCAGCAGTTACGAATCAGGGTTACCTGGGGCCAACGTCCTGACTTTC
CASSYESGLPGANVLTF
>.|TRBV19|TRBD2|TRBJ2-2
TGTGCCAGTAGGAGGGAGGGCGCGGGAGAGTACACCGGGGAGCTGTTTTTT
CASRREGAGEYTGELFF
>.|TRBV5-1|.|TRBJ2-1
TGCGCCAGCTACGGGTTAGGCTCCTACAATGAGCAGTTCTTC
CASYGLGSYNEQFF
>.|TRBV28|.|TRBJ2-7
TGTGCCAGCACCCCAGGGGACACCAGCTCCTACGAGCAGTACTTC
CASTPGDTSSYEQYF
>.|TRBV29-1|TRBD1|TRBJ1-2
TGCAGCGTGGAGGACAGGGGAAGTTCCTATGGCTACACCTTC
CSVEDRGSSYGYTF
>.|TRBV18|.|TRBJ2-5
TGTGCCAGCTCAACAGGGTCGGCTGACCAGTACTTC
CASSTGSADQYF
>.|TRBV5-1|.|TRBJ2-3
TGCGCCAGCAGCTTGCAGCAGGACCCTAGCACAGATACGCAGTATTTT
CASSLQQDPSTDTQYF
>.|TRBV11-2|TRBD1|TRBJ1-1
TGTGCCAGCAGCTCTGGGACAGGGAACACTGAAGCTTTCTTT
CASSSGTGNTEAFF
>.|TRBV9|.|TRBJ2-1
TGTGCCAGCAGCGTAGGGGCAGGGGCCTACAATGAGCAGTTCTTC
CASSVGAGAYNEQFF
>once|TRBV5-1|.|TRBJ1-2
TGCGCCAGCAGCTTCGAAGGGTTCGGCTACACCTTC
CASSFEGFGYTF
>.|TRBV7-9|TRBD2|TRBJ2-3
TGTGCCAGCAGCCGGAGGCGGGGGAGCACAGATACGCAGTATTTT
CASSRRRGSTDTQYF
>.|TRBV5-1|.|TRBJ1-4
TGCGCCAGCAGCTTGGGACCGTATGCAACTAATGAAAAACTGTTTTTT
CASSLGPYATNEKLFF
>.|TRBV6-1|TRBD1|TRBJ1-2
TGTGCCAGCAGGTTCACCGGGACAGCGGGGGGCTACACCTTC
CASRFTGTAGGYTF
>once|TRBV19|.|TRBJ2-1
TGTGCCAGTAGTAAGGGTAGCCCCTACAATGAGCAGTTCTTC
CASSKGSPYNEQFF
>.|TRBV15|.|TRBJ2-5
TGTGCCACCAGCAGAGATCGGACTGAACAAGAGACCCAGTACTTC
CATSRDRTEQETQYF
>.|TRBV19|.|TRBJ2-3
TGTGCCAGTAGTCTCTCGACAGATACGCAGTATTTT
CASSLSTDTQYF
>.|TRBV2|.|TRBJ2-2
TGTGCCAGCAGGCCTAGTGTAGGGCCCGGGGAGCTGTTTTTT
CASRPSVGPGELFF
>.|TRBV4-1|.|TRBJ2-7
TGCGCCAGCAGCCGAGGGGCAAGATTGGAGGACTACGAGCAGTACTTC
CASSRGARLEDYEQYF
>.|TRBV27|.|TRBJ1-5
TGTGCCAGCAGGGCCTGGACGGACTATCAGCCCCAGCATTTT
CASRAWTDYQPQHF
>.|TRBV6-5|.|TRBJ2-7
TGTGCCAGCAGTTACGAGGGCCACGAGCAGTACTTC
CASSYEGHEQYF
>.|TRBV11-1|.|TRBJ2-5
TGTGCCAGCAGGCGCAGGGGTGTGGAGACCCAGTACTTC
CASRRRGVETQYF
>.|TRBV27|TRBD1|TRBJ2-6
TGTGCCAGCAGTAGAATACAGGGGATCTCTGGGGCCAACGTCCTGACTTTC
CASSRIQGISGANVLTF
>.|TRBV6-6|.|TRBJ2-7
TGTGCCAGCAGCACCGACGGCTACGAGCAGTACTTC
CASSTDGYEQYF
>.|TRBV7-9|TRBD1|TRBJ1-3
TGTGCCAGCAGCTCCCCCCCCGGGTCGGGACAGAGCTCTGGAAACACCATATATTTT
CASSSPPGSGQSSGNTIYF
>.|TRBV25-1|.|TRBJ1-5
TGTGCCAGCAGTGATGGAGGGGCCCCGTGGGGTCAGCCCCAGCATTTT
CASSDGGAPWGQPQHF
>.|TRBV27|TRBD2|TRBJ2-7
TGTGCCAGCATTTACCCCTGGCTGGTAGCGGGAGCCCACGAGCAGTACTTC
CASIYPWLVAGAHEQYF
>.|TRBV7-2|.|TRBJ2-5
TGTGCCAGCGGGATCAATGGAGGAGGGGAGACCCAGTACTTC
CASGINGGGETQYF
>.|TRBV7-2|.|TRBJ2-1
TGTGCCAGCAGCTTATACATGGAGAGCTCCTACAATGAGCAGTTCTTC
CASSLYMESSYNEQFF
>.|TRBV14|TRBD1|TRBJ1-2
TGTGCCAGCAGCCCCCGACAGGGTTCCCTTTATGGCTACACCTTC
CASSPRQGSLYGYTF
>.|TRBV28|TRBD1|TRBJ1-2
TGTGCCAGCAGCATACAGGGGAGGTATGGCTACACCTTC
CASSIQGRYGYTF
>.|TRBV6-5|.|TRBJ1-1
TGTGCCAGCATTGACCTGGGGGGGAACACTGAAGCTTTCTTT
CASIDLGGNTEAFF
>once|TRBV5-1|.|TRBJ2-6
TGCGCCAGCTACCCAGAATACTTGAGCTCTGGGGCCAACGTCCTGACTTTC
CASYPEYLSSGANVLTF
>.|TRBV5-4|TRBD1|TRBJ2-1
TGTGCCAGCAGCTCTGGACAGGGTGTGTACTACAATGAGCAGTTCTTC
CASSSGQGVYYNEQFF
>few|TRBV18|.|TRBJ1-1
TGTGCCAGCTCACAGTCCCAGGGGAACACTGAAGCTTTCTTT
CASSQSQGNTEAFF
>.|TRBV11-2|TRBD1|TRBJ2-1
TGTGCCAGCTACGACTTGGGGACAGGGGGCCACAATGAGCAGTTCTTC
CASYDLGTGGHNEQFF
>.|TRBV5-4|.|TRBJ2-7
TGTGCCAGCAGCTTATGGGGGGCTGACGAGCAGTACTTC
CASSLWGADEQYF